A selection of T cell receptor beta chains follows, all from one sample in a study of early T cells in non-severe SARS-CoV-2 infection. TCRdb fed the 5' RACE reads into MiXCR, producing one record per CDR3 protein. The sample includes approximately 52,000 distinct CDR3 sequences, 6.5% to 9% seen only once; the top ten take roughly 8.8%. Source material: whole blood. All receptors come from an adult who was a healthcare worker with PCR-confirmed SARS-CoV-2 infection or an uninfected control (not recorded which). Each CDR3 is given with its conserved first and last residue. Each record gives: D gene, V gene, J gene, clone size, CDR3 DNA, CDR3 protein. The D gene is left open where the match is weak. Size is omitted from some rows. Given values are once, few, many or a class for expanded clones.

D: NA; V: TRBV5-1; J: TRBJ1-1; size: many; DNA: TGCGCCAGCAGCCCTAATACAGGACTCTCGGGTACTGAAGCTTTCTTT; CDR3: CASSPNTGLSGTEAFF
D: NA; V: TRBV7-9; J: TRBJ1-6; size: few; DNA: TGTGCCAGCAGCAGTACAGTGACTGGGTCACCCCTCCACTTT; CDR3: CASSSTVTGSPLHF
D: NA; V: TRBV7-3; J: TRBJ2-3; size: many; DNA: TGTGCCAGCAGCTTAGGACTAAGCACAGATACGCAGTATTTT; CDR3: CASSLGLSTDTQYF
D: NA; V: TRBV7-3; J: TRBJ2-6; size: few; DNA: TGTGCCAGCAGCCGCGCCCCGGGGGTTTCTGGGGCCAACGTCCTGACTTTC; CDR3: CASSRAPGVSGANVLTF
D: NA; V: TRBV21-1; J: TRBJ2-7; size: NA; DNA: TGTGCCAGCAGAGCCGACAGCCCCTACGAGCAGTACTTC; CDR3: CASRADSPYEQYF
D: TRBD1; V: TRBV9; J: TRBJ1-1; size: NA; DNA: TGTGCCAGCAGCGGAGACGGGACAGGGGCCGCTTTCTTT; CDR3: CASSGDGTGAAFF
D: TRBD2; V: TRBV29-1; J: TRBJ2-1; size: many; DNA: TGCAGCGTTGTGAGACTAGCGGGAGTTGGTGAGCAGTTCTTC; CDR3: CSVVRLAGVGEQFF
D: NA; V: TRBV5-1; J: TRBJ2-3; size: few; DNA: TGCGCCAGCAGCTCCATGGACAGAAGCACAGATACGCAGTATTTT; CDR3: CASSSMDRSTDTQYF
D: NA; V: TRBV4-1; J: TRBJ1-1; size: NA; DNA: TGCGCCAGCAGCCAAGATGGTGGGGGCCAGGCTGAAGCTTTCTTT; CDR3: CASSQDGGGQAEAFF
D: NA; V: TRBV3-1; J: TRBJ1-1; size: many; DNA: TGTGCCAGCAGCCGGAGGGTCGGTCGCATGAACACTGAAGCTTTCTTT; CDR3: CASSRRVGRMNTEAFF
D: TRBD1; V: TRBV16; J: TRBJ1-2; size: NA; DNA: TGTGCCAGCAGCCAAAGGAGGGAAACAGGGGCTAACTATGGCTACACCTTC; CDR3: CASSQRRETGANYGYTF
D: NA; V: TRBV10-1; J: TRBJ1-6; size: NA; DNA: TGCGCCAGCAGTGATGGGGCGGCGACAGGCTATAATTCACCCCTCCACTTT; CDR3: CASSDGAATGYNSPLHF
D: NA; V: TRBV5-1; J: TRBJ1-4; size: NA; DNA: TGCGCCAGCAGCTTGGGAGGGCGAGGGAATGAAAAACTGTTTTTT; CDR3: CASSLGGRGNEKLFF
D: NA; V: TRBV6-5; J: TRBJ1-6; size: many; DNA: TGTGCCAGCACTTGGAGACAGGATAATTCACCCCTCCACTTT; CDR3: CASTWRQDNSPLHF
D: TRBD1; V: TRBV29-1; J: TRBJ1-1; size: NA; DNA: TGCAGCGTCAGGGGGCAGGACACTGAAGCTTTCTTT; CDR3: CSVRGQDTEAFF
D: NA; V: TRBV7-6; J: TRBJ2-6; size: NA; DNA: TGTGCCAGCAGCTTAAGGCCGCGCGATGCCTCTGGGGCCAACGTCCTGACTTTC; CDR3: CASSLRPRDASGANVLTF
D: TRBD1; V: TRBV6-5; J: TRBJ2-2; size: NA; DNA: TGTGCCAGCAGACTGGGACAGGTGAACACCGGGGAGCTGTTTTTT; CDR3: CASRLGQVNTGELFF
D: NA; V: TRBV7-9; J: TRBJ1-6; size: many; DNA: TGTGCCAGCAGCTCCTCTTATTCACCCCTCCACTTT; CDR3: CASSSSYSPLHF
D: TRBD1; V: TRBV11-2; J: TRBJ2-7; size: few; DNA: TGTGCCAGCAGCTTATCCCCCGGGACAGGTTCCTACGAGCAGTACTTC; CDR3: CASSLSPGTGSYEQYF
D: NA; V: TRBV6-2/TRBV6-3; J: TRBJ1-5; size: many; DNA: TGTGCCACCAACAGGGTTAGCAATCAGCCCCAGCATTTT; CDR3: CATNRVSNQPQHF
D: NA; V: TRBV12-3/TRBV12-4; J: TRBJ1-1; size: few; DNA: TGTGCCAGCAGAGCCCACCCAGGCACTGAAGCTTTCTTT; CDR3: CASRAHPGTEAFF
D: NA; V: TRBV29-1; J: TRBJ2-7; size: few; DNA: TGCAGCGTAGTGACGGTGGGGGAGCAGTACTTC; CDR3: CSVVTVGEQYF
D: NA; V: TRBV18; J: TRBJ1-1; size: NA; DNA: TGTGCCAGCTCACCCAGTGAGGGTACGGCTTTCTTT; CDR3: CASSPSEGTAFF
D: TRBD2; V: TRBV6-6; J: TRBJ2-2; size: many; DNA: TGTGCCAGCAGTTACTGGTTCGGGACTAGCGGGGGGGCCGGCGGGGAGCTTTTTTTT; CDR3: CASSYWFGTSGGAGGELFF
D: NA; V: TRBV24-1; J: TRBJ1-1; size: many; DNA: TGTGCCACCAGTAGGGGGAACACTGAAGCTTTCTTT; CDR3: CATSRGNTEAFF
D: NA; V: TRBV5-1; J: TRBJ2-7; size: few; DNA: TGCGCCAGCAGCTCCGGGACACCGGCACGCGAGCAGTACTTC; CDR3: CASSSGTPAREQYF
D: TRBD2; V: TRBV5-1; J: TRBJ2-3; size: many; DNA: TGCGCCAGCGCTGGGGGAGGGACCGATACGCAGTATTTT; CDR3: CASAGGGTDTQYF
D: NA; V: TRBV28; J: TRBJ2-1; size: NA; DNA: TGTGCCAGCACCGAGTACGCGAGGGCCCGCGAGCAGTTCTTC; CDR3: CASTEYARAREQFF
D: TRBD1; V: TRBV10-3; J: TRBJ2-1; size: many; DNA: TGTGCCATCAGTGAGTCTGGAGTACCGGGACAGGGATGGAACAATGAGCAGTTCTTC; CDR3: CAISESGVPGQGWNNEQFF
D: TRBD1; V: TRBV3-1; J: TRBJ1-6; size: few; DNA: TGTGCCAGCAGTCGGACAGGGCGGGATTCACCCCTCCACTTT; CDR3: CASSRTGRDSPLHF
D: NA; V: TRBV2; J: TRBJ2-1; size: few; DNA: TGTGCCAGCAAGAGTCAGGGTATCGATGAGCAGTTCTTC; CDR3: CASKSQGIDEQFF
D: NA; V: TRBV20-1; J: TRBJ1-2; size: few; DNA: TGCAGTGCTTCCAACTATGGCTACACCTTC; CDR3: CSASNYGYTF
D: NA; V: TRBV7-9; J: TRBJ2-1; size: few; DNA: TGTGCCAGCGGGATCCCTGACGCCTACAATGAGCAGTTCTTC; CDR3: CASGIPDAYNEQFF
D: NA; V: TRBV12-2; J: TRBJ2-7; size: NA; DNA: TGTGCAAGTCGCCCAGGGCGACCGACTAGCGGGAGCTGCGAGCAGTACTTC; CDR3: CASRPGRPTSGSCEQYF
D: TRBD2; V: TRBV7-3; J: TRBJ2-1; size: NA; DNA: TGTGCCAGCAGCTCCACTAGCGGGAGGGACAATGAGCAGTTCTTC; CDR3: CASSSTSGRDNEQFF
D: NA; V: TRBV7-3; J: TRBJ2-1; size: many; DNA: TGTGCCAGCAGCGGAGCGGGCCCTGAGCAGTTCTTC; CDR3: CASSGAGPEQFF
D: NA; V: TRBV4-2; J: TRBJ2-3; size: NA; DNA: TGTGCCAGCAGCCAAGAGGGAGGTTTGGGAGATACGCAGTATTTT; CDR3: CASSQEGGLGDTQYF
D: TRBD1; V: TRBV18; J: TRBJ2-5; size: NA; DNA: TGTGCCAGCTCACCACCGGGGACAGTTCGCCAAGAGACCCAGTACTTC; CDR3: CASSPPGTVRQETQYF
D: NA; V: TRBV7-8; J: TRBJ2-7; size: NA; DNA: TGTGCCAGCAGCTTGGACGACGAGCAGTACTTC; CDR3: CASSLDDEQYF
D: TRBD2; V: TRBV12-3/TRBV12-4; J: TRBJ2-1; size: NA; DNA: TGTGCCAGCAGACGACGCCCGGGACTAGTGGAAAATGAGCAGTTCTTC; CDR3: CASRRRPGLVENEQFF
D: TRBD1; V: TRBV19; J: TRBJ2-4; size: NA; DNA: TGTGCCAGTAGTCCCGACAGGGTCAAAAACATTCAGTACTTC; CDR3: CASSPDRVKNIQYF
D: TRBD1; V: TRBV20-1; J: TRBJ1-5; size: many; DNA: TGCAGTGCCGGGGGACAGGGGGTTATTCAGCCCCAGCATTTT; CDR3: CSAGGQGVIQPQHF
D: TRBD1; V: TRBV7-8; J: TRBJ1-2; size: NA; DNA: TGTGCCAGCAGCTTAGGCCGGGGACAGTGCGATAACTATGGCTACACCTTC; CDR3: CASSLGRGQCDNYGYTF